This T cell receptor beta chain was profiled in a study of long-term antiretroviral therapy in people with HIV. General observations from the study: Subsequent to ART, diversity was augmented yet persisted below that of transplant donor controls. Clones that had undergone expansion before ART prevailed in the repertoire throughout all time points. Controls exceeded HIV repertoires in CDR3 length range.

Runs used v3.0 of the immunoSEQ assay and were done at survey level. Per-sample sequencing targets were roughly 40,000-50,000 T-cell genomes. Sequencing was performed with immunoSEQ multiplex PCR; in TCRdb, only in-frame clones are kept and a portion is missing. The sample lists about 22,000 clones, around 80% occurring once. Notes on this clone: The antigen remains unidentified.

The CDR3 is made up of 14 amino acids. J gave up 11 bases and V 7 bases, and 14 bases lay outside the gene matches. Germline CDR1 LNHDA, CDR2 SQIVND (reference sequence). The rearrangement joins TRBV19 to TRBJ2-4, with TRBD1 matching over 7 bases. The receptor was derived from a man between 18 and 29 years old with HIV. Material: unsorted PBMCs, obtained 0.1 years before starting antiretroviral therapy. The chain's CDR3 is CASKLTGPWGVQYF. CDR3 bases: TGTGCCAGTAAGCTGACAGGGCCTTGGGGAGTTCAGTACTTC. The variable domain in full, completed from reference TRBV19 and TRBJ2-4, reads DGGITQSPKYLFRKEGQNVTLSCEQNLNHDAMYWYRQDPGQGLRLIYYSQIVNDFQKGDIAEGYSVSREKKESFPLTVTSAQKNPTAFYLCASKLTGPWGVQYFGAGTRLSVL.